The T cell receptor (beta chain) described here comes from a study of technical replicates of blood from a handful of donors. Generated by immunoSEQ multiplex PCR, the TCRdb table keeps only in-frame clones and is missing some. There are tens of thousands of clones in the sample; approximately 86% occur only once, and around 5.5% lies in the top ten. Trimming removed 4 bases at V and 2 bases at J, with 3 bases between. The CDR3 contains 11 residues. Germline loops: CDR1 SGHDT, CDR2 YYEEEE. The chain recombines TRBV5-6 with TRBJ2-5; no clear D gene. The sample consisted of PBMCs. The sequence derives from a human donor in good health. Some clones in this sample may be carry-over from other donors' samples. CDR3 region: CASSQQETQYF. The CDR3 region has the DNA TGTGCCAGCAGCCAACAAGAGACCCAGTACTTC. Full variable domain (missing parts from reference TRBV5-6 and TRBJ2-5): DAGVTQSPTHLIKTRGQQVTLRCSPKSGHDTVSWYQQALGQGPQFIFQYYEEEERQRGNFPDRFSGHQFPNYSSELNVNALLLGDSALYLCASSQQETQYFGPGTRLLVL.